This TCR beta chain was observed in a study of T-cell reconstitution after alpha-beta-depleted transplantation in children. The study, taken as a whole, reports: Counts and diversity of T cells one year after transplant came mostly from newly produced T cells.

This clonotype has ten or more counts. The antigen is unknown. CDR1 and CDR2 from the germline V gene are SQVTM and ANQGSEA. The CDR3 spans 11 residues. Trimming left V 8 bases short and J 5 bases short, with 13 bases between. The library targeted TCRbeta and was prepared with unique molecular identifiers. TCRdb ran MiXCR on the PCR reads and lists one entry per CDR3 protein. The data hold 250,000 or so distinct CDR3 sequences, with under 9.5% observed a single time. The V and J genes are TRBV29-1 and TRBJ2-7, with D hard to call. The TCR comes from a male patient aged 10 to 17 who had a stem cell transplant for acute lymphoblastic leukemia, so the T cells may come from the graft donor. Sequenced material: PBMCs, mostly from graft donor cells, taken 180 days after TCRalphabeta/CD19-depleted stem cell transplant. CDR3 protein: CSRSPKDEQYF. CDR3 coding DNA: TGCAGCCGTTCCCCGAAGGACGAGCAGTACTTC.